The present T cell receptor beta chain was sequenced within a study of post-analysis software for immune sequencing data. General study findings and limits: There was significantly lower normalized Chao1 diversity in multiple sclerosis patients than in controls. F-measure co-clustering was strong for batch-matched samples.

As regards this clonotype: Antigen specificity is unknown.

Unique molecular identifiers were present in the TCR beta cDNA libraries. From the PCR reads, TCRdb called clonotypes with MiXCR, one entry per CDR3 protein. Of hundreds of thousands of distinct CDR3 sequences listed, 55% to 60% are singletons. Sequences were obtained from blood. This clonotype was sampled from a girl between 2 and 10 years old with multiple sclerosis.

CDR3: CASTENTGSYNEQFF. The CDR3 DNA reads TGCGCCAGCACCGAGAATACAGGCTCCTACAATGAGCAGTTCTTC. The chain employs TRBV5-1 and TRBJ2-1, with D possibly matching TRBD1 (5 bases). V gave up 6 bases and J gave up 0 bases, with 13 bases separating them. Germline-derived CDR1 and CDR2 are SGHRS and YFSETQ. This CDR3 has 15 residues.